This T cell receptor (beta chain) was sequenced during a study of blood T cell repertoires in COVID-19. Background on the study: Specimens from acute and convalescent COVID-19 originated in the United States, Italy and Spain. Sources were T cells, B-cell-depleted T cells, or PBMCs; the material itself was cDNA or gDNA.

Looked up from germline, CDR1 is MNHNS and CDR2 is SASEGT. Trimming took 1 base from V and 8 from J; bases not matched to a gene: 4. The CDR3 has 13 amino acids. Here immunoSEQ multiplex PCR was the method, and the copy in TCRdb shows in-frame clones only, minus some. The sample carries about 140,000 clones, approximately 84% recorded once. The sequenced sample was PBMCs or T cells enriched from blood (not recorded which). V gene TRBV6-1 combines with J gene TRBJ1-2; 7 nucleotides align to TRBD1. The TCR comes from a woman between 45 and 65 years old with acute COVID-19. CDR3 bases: TGTGCCAGCAGTGAAGTGACAGGGATAGGCTACACCTTC. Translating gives CASSEVTGIGYTF.